This T cell receptor beta chain was captured in a study of tumor and adjacent non-tumor tissue in lung cancer. The template was RNA from unsorted bulk tissue. Distant lung tissue was collected more than 3 cm away from the tumor edge. Chemotherapy-naive patients with new lung cancer underwent thoracic surgery in China, August–late 2014. General study findings and limits: Normal lung showed higher cumulative top 100 clone frequency than tumor.

In regard to this clonotype: Its target is unknown.

The library came from three nested PCR rounds adapted from ARM-PCR protocols. TCRdb reanalysed the multiplex PCR reads using MiXCR and keeps one entry per CDR3 protein. Among about 110,000 distinct CDR3 sequences listed, over 55% were seen once. V lost 5 bases and J 4 bases, leaving 20 bases between the germline ends. This CDR3 has 16 residues. The receptor comes from a man between 60 and 75 years old with non-small cell lung cancer. Sample: distant non-tumor lung tissue. This chain joins TRBV12-3 or TRBV12-4 and TRBJ1-2; the D is unclear. The CDR3 protein is CASSGREARRVYGYTF. The CDR3 coding sequence is TGTGCCAGCAGTGGTAGGGAGGCCCGGCGGGTCTATGGCTACACCTTC.